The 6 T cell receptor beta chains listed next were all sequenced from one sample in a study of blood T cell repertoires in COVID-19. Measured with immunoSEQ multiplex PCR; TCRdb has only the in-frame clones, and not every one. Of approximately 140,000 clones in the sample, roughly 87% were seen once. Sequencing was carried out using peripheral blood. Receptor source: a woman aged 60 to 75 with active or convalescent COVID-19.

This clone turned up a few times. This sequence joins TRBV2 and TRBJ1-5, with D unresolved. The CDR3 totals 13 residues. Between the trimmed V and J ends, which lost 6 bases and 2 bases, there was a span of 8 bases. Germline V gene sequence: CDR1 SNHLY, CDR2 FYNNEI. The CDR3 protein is CASRENGNQPQHF. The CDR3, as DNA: TGTGCCAGCAGGGAGAATGGCAATCAGCCCCAGCATTTT.

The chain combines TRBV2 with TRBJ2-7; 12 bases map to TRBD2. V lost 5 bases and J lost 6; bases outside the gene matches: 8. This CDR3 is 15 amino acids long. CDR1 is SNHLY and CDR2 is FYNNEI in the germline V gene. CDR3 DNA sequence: TGTGCCAGCAGTTTGGGGGAACTAGCGGGAGGCGAGCAGTACTTC. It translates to CASSLGELAGGEQYF.

Written as DNA, the CDR3 is TGCGCCAGCAGCCAGACAGGGTACAATGAGCAGTTCTTC. Protein sequence: CASSQTGYNEQFF. V usage is TRBV4-3 and J usage is TRBJ2-1; 7 bases match TRBD1. The V gene's germline CDR1 is LGHNA and CDR2 YSLEER. This CDR3 is built from 13 residues. V gave up 3 bases and J gave up 4 bases; unmatched junction bases: 0.

CDR3 loop: CASSLEDNVQPQHF. The CDR3 DNA reads as TGTGCCAGCAGTTTAGAGGACAACGTGCAGCCCCAGCATTTT. The rearrangement joins TRBV6-2 or TRBV6-3 to TRBJ1-5; a weak D match, TRBD1 (5 bases). V dropped 4 bases and J dropped 7 bases, with 14 bases sitting between them. Germline V gene data show CDR1 as MNHEY and CDR2 as SVGEGT. This CDR3 comprises 14 residues.

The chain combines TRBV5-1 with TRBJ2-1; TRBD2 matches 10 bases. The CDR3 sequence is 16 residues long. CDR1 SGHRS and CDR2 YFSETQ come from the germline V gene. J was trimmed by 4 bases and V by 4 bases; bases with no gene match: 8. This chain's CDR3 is CASSHGGSGGYNEQFF. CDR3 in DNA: TGCGCCAGCAGCCACGGGGGTAGCGGGGGGTACAATGAGCAGTTCTTC.

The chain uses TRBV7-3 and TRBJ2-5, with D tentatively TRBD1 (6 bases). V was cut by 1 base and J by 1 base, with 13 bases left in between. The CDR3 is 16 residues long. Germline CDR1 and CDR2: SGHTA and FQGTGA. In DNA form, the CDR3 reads TGTGCCAGCAGCTTAAATGCCCAGGGGATCCAAGAGACCCAGTACTTC. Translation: CASSLNAQGIQETQYF.